The present entry profiles one T cell receptor beta chain with its context. Its specificity is not known. The primer mix had 60 Vbeta and 13 Jbeta primers. The table came from immunoSEQ multiplex PCR; TCRdb's copy has only in-frame clones and leaves some out. The sample includes 120,000 to 150,000 clones, around two thirds of them seen just once. The sample comes from a study of cytomegalovirus exposure and HLA in healthy donors. About the research overall: A prior analysis found more than 90 million unique TCR beta sequences from around 180 million T cells.

This CDR3 comprises 15 residues. The germline CDR1 and CDR2 sequences are MNHNS and SASEGT. V lost 1 base and J lost 3, with 9 bases in between. General study points: Later on, analysis showed that most CMV-associated TCR beta chains appeared to be HLA-restricted. A previous analysis found most TCR beta V segments productive roughly 87% or roughly 30% of the time.

The material sequenced was PBMCs. The sequence was obtained from a young woman in good health and CMV-seronegative. The rearrangement joins TRBV6-1 to TRBJ1-4, with D perhaps matching TRBD1 (6 bases). The CDR3 is CASSEVRTANEKLFF. The CDR3 nucleotides read TGTGCCAGCAGTGAAGTGCGGACAGCTAATGAAAAACTGTTTTTT.